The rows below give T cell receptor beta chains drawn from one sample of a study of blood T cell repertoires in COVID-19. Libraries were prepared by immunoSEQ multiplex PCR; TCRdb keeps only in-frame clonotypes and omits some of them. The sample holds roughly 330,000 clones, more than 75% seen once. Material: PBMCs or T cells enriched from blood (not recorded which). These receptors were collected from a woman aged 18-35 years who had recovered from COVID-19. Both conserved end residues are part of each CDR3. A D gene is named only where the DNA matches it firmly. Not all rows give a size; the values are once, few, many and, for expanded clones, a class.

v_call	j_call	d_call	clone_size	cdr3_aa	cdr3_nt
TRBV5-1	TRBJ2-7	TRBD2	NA	CASSSLPLAGGRRDEQYF	TGCGCCAGCAGCTCCCTTCCCCTAGCGGGAGGTCGTAGGGACGAGCAGTACTTC
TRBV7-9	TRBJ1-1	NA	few	CASSPGPGGIIEAFF	TGTGCCAGCAGCCCCGGCCCGGGGGGCATCATTGAAGCTTTCTTT
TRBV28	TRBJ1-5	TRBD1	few	CASSSPLGDREGQPQHF	TGTGCCAGCAGTTCCCCTTTGGGGGACAGGGAGGGTCAGCCCCAGCATTTT
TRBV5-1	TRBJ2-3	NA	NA	CASSLGRGTDTQYF	TGCGCCAGCAGCTTGGGGAGAGGGACAGATACGCAGTATTTT
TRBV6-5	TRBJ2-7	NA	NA	CASSYGGTVLYEQYF	TGTGCCAGCAGTTACGGGGGGACAGTTCTCTACGAGCAGTACTTC
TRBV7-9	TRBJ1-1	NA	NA	CASTNDGGLGDGTEAFF	TGTGCCAGCACCAACGACGGGGGTTTAGGCGATGGCACTGAAGCTTTCTTT
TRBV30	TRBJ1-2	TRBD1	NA	CAWSVPGQGPGYTF	TGTGCCTGGAGTGTTCCGGGACAGGGGCCTGGCTACACCTTC
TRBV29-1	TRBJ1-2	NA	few	CSVDSNYGYTF	TGCAGCGTGGACAGTAACTATGGCTACACCTTC
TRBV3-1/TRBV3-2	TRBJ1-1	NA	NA	CASSQQPDSKAFF	TGTGCCAGCAGCCAACAACCTGACAGTAAAGCTTTCTTT
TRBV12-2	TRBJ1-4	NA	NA	CASRYKAQGFFEKLFF	TGTGCAAGTCGCTACAAGGCGCAGGGATTTTTTGAAAAACTGTTTTTT
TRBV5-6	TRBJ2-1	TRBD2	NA	CASSLGLAGESSYNEQFF	TGTGCCAGCAGCTTGGGACTAGCGGGGGAAAGCTCCTACAATGAGCAGTTCTTC
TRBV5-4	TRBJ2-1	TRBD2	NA	CASSLGGSDYNEQFF	TGTGCCAGCAGCTTAGGCGGGAGTGACTACAATGAGCAGTTCTTC
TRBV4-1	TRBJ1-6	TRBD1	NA	CASSPGQASSPLHF	TGCGCCAGCAGCCCGGGACAGGCGAGTTCACCCCTCCACTTT
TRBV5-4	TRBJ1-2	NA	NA	CASSLRGSDYGYTF	TGTGCCAGCAGCTTGAGGGGCAGCGACTATGGCTACACCTTC
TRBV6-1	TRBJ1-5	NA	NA	CASSEQGADYQPQHF	TGTGCCAGCAGTGAACAAGGGGCCGACTATCAGCCCCAGCATTTT
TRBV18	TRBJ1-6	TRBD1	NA	CASSLRTGESPLHF	TGTGCCAGCTCACTTCGGACAGGGGAATCACCCCTCCACTTT
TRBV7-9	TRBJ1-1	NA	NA	CASSLDILNTEAFF	TGTGCCAGCAGCTTAGACATATTGAACACTGAAGCTTTCTTT
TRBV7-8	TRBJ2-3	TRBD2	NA	CASSPQRETGDTQYF	TGTGCCAGCAGCCCGCAGCGGGAGACTGGAGATACGCAGTATTTT